This T cell receptor beta chain came from a study of CD8 T cells in Susac syndrome. Random hexamers primed reverse transcription of about 0.5 to 1 ug RNA. Amplification of the TCR beta CDR3 was carried out by immunoSEQ multiplex PCR, which spanned a total of 54 Vbeta and 13 Jbeta segments. TCRdb processed the immunoSEQ multiplex PCR reads anew with MiXCR; each CDR3 protein has one entry. The sample has around 230,000 distinct CDR3 sequences, 95% to 97% seen once. From blood CD8+ and CD4+ T cells, TCR beta sequences were generated. Germline V CDR1 and CDR2: LGHDT, YNNKEL (reference sequence). CDR3 length: 19 amino acids. V lost 4 bases and J 2 bases, leaving 26 bases between the germline ends.

The TCR originated in a human donor with Susac syndrome. Sequencing input: CD4+ T cells from PBMCs. The rearrangement uses TRBV3-1 and TRBJ2-5, with a possible D match to TRBD2 (5 bases). CDR3 nucleotide sequence: TGTGCCAGCAGCCGCGGCGGCGCCCTTCCACTAGGGAGACAAGAGACCCAGTACTTC. It encodes CASSRGGALPLGRQETQYF.